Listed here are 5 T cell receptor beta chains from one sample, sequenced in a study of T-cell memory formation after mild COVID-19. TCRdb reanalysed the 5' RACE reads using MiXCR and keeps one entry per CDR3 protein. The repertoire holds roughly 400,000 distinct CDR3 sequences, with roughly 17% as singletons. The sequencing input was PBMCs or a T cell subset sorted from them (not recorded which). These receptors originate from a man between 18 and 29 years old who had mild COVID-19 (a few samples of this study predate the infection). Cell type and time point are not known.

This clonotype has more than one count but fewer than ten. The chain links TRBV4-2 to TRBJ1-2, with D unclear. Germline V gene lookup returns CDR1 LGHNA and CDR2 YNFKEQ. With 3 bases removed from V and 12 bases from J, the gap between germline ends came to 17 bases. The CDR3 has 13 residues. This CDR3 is CASSHNQGMLDTF. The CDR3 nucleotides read TGTGCCAGCAGCCACAACCAAGGGATGTTGGACACCTTC.

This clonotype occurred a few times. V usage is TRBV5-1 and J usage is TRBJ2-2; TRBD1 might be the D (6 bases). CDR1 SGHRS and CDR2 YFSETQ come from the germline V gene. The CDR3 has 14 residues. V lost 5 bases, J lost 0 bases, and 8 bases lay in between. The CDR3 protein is CASRDSPNTGELFF. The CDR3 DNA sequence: TGCGCCAGCAGGGACAGCCCGAACACCGGGGAGCTGTTTTTT.

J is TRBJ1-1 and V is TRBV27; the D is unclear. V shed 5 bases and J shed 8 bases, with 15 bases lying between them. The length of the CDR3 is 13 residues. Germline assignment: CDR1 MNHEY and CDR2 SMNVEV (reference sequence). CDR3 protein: CASSRSTLPEAFF. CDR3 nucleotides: TGTGCCAGCAGTCGATCCACCTTACCAGAAGCTTTCTTT.

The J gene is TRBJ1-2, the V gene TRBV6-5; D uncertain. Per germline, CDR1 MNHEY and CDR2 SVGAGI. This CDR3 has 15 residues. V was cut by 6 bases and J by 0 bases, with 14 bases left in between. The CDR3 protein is CASSRTSGTNYGYTF. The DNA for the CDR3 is TGTGCCAGCAGCCGAACATCGGGTACTAACTATGGCTACACCTTC.

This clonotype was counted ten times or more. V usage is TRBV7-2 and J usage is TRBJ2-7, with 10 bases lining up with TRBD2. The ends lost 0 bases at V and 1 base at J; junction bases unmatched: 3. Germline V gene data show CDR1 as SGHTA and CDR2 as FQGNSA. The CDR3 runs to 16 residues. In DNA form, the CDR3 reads TGTGCCAGCAGCTTAGCGGGACTAGCGCGTTCCTACGAGCAGTACTTC. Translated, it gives CASSLAGLARSYEQYF.